The rows below give T cell receptor beta chains drawn from one sample of a study of cytomegalovirus exposure and HLA in healthy donors. Measured with immunoSEQ multiplex PCR; TCRdb has only the in-frame clones, and not every one. The table includes 90,000 or so clones, about 73% detected once. Input material: PBMCs. The receptors originated from a woman aged 45-65 years in good health and CMV-seropositive. The CDR3 runs from the conserved cysteine through the conserved F or W. D genes are given only for firm matches. Part of the rows lack a size; the others show once, few, many or a class for expanded clones.

abundance	v_gene	j_gene	d_gene	CDR3aa	CDR3nt
.	TRBV25-1	TRBJ1-2	TRBD1	CASSPPGGDGYTF	TGTGCCAGCTCACCTCCAGGGGGAGATGGCTACACCTTC
.	TRBV5-8	TRBJ1-1	TRBD1	CASSRGQMNTEAFF	TGTGCCAGCAGCCGGGGACAGATGAACACTGAAGCTTTCTTT
few	TRBV7-3	TRBJ2-1	TRBD2	CASSLDAGGGYNEQFF	TGTGCCAGCAGCTTAGACGCGGGAGGAGGTTACAATGAGCAGTTCTTC
.	TRBV30	TRBJ1-5	TRBD1	CAWRDRGDQPQHF	TGTGCCTGGAGGGACAGGGGCGATCAGCCCCAGCATTTT
.	TRBV27	TRBJ1-6	TRBD1	CASSLGGTGHHSPLHF	TGTGCCAGCAGTTTAGGAGGGACAGGGCATCATTCACCCCTCCACTTT
.	TRBV9	TRBJ2-7	TRBD2	CASSPRAGGRYEQYF	TGTGCCAGCAGCCCGCGGGCGGGAGGTCGCTACGAGCAGTACTTC
.	TRBV10-2	TRBJ1-1	TRBD1	CASSGTGMSNTEAFF	TGCGCCAGCAGTGGGACAGGGATGAGTAACACTGAAGCTTTCTTT
.	TRBV5-1	TRBJ2-7	TRBD2	CASSQGTSGNEQYF	TGCGCCAGCAGCCAAGGGACTAGCGGCAACGAGCAGTACTTC
.	TRBV2	TRBJ2-1	.	CASSVNRNNEQFF	TGTGCCAGCAGCGTGAATAGAAACAATGAGCAGTTCTTC
.	TRBV19	TRBJ1-2	.	CASSIGGGGSNYGYTF	TGTGCCAGTAGTATCGGTGGAGGCGGCTCTAACTATGGCTACACCTTC
once	TRBV28	TRBJ1-1	.	CASSYRVEKAFF	TGTGCCAGCAGCTACAGGGTAGAGAAGGCTTTCTTT
.	TRBV5-1	TRBJ2-7	.	CASSSYLSYEQYF	TGCGCCAGCAGCTCCTACCTCTCCTACGAGCAGTACTTC
.	TRBV7-9	TRBJ2-7	.	CSSSSVYEQYF	TGTTCCAGCAGCTCAGTGTACGAGCAGTACTTC
few	TRBV4-1	TRBJ1-2	TRBD1	CASSHADRDAYGYTF	TGCGCCAGCAGCCATGCGGACAGGGATGCCTATGGCTACACCTTC
.	TRBV7-2	TRBJ1-5	.	CASSLSAVSPQHF	TGTGCCAGCAGCTTATCTGCGGTCTCACCCCAGCATTTT
.	TRBV19	TRBJ2-5	.	CASSISWGGGETQYF	TGTGCCAGTAGTATATCGTGGGGGGGCGGAGAGACCCAGTACTTC
.	TRBV7-3	TRBJ2-3	.	CASSSRENTDTQYF	TGTGCCAGCAGCTCCCGGGAAAACACAGATACGCAGTATTTT
.	TRBV5-1	TRBJ2-1	.	CASSLGRTGWSYNEQFF	TGCGCCAGCAGCTTGGGACGGACTGGGTGGTCCTACAATGAGCAGTTCTTC
few	TRBV5-1	TRBJ2-2	TRBD2	CASSIRTSPQNTGELFF	TGCGCCAGCAGCATACGGACTAGTCCCCAGAACACCGGGGAGCTGTTTTTT
.	TRBV6-1	TRBJ1-1	.	CASRTSMNTEAFF	TGTGCCAGCAGAACAAGTATGAACACTGAAGCTTTCTTT
.	TRBV19	TRBJ1-5	.	CASTASLAGGHRNQPQHF	TGTGCCAGTACCGCATCCCTGGCGGGAGGGCATCGAAATCAGCCCCAGCATTTT
.	TRBV5-4	TRBJ2-7	TRBD2	CASSWWGGKSSYEQYF	TGTGCCAGCAGTTGGTGGGGGGGAAAAAGCTCCTACGAGCAGTACTTC
.	TRBV7-2	TRBJ1-5	.	CASSSGVGSNQPQHF	TGTGCCAGCAGCTCAGGGGTAGGGAGCAATCAGCCCCAGCATTTT
.	TRBV7-9	TRBJ2-2	.	CSSSSVLGAGLNTGELFF	TGTTCCAGCAGCTCCGTTCTCGGGGCGGGGTTGAACACCGGGGAGCTGTTTTTT
.	TRBV28	TRBJ2-3	.	CASSFTGAGTDTQYF	TGTGCCAGCAGTTTTACTGGGGCTGGTACAGATACGCAGTATTTT
.	TRBV2	TRBJ1-5	.	CASSDRGYSNQPQHF	TGTGCCAGCAGTGACAGGGGCTATAGCAATCAGCCCCAGCATTTT
.	TRBV7-9	TRBJ2-2	.	CASSLTVMGTGELFF	TGTGCCAGCAGCTTAACAGTCATGGGCACCGGGGAGCTGTTTTTT
.	TRBV21-1	TRBJ2-7	.	CASSPSGTSGKSSYEQYF	TGTGCCAGCAGCCCCTCCGGGACTAGCGGGAAGAGCTCCTACGAGCAGTACTTC
few	TRBV6-6	TRBJ2-7	.	CASRLTFGTFVEQYF	TGTGCCAGCAGGCTCACCTTCGGGACATTTGTCGAGCAGTACTTC
.	TRBV5-4	TRBJ2-5	.	CASSLDGWETQYF	TGTGCCAGCAGCTTGGACGGTTGGGAGACCCAGTACTTC
.	TRBV10-2	TRBJ2-7	.	CASSERLSGPYEQYF	TGCGCCAGCAGTGAGCGGTTGTCGGGTCCCTACGAGCAGTACTTC
.	TRBV7-9	TRBJ1-4	.	CSSSSLWEGEKLFF	TGTTCCAGCAGCTCCTTATGGGAGGGTGAAAAACTGTTTTTT
few	TRBV10-3	TRBJ2-1	.	CAIGVSDNEQFF	TGTGCCATCGGAGTCTCAGACAATGAGCAGTTCTTC
.	TRBV20-1	TRBJ2-5	.	CSAALGETQYF	TGCAGTGCTGCCCTTGGCGAGACCCAGTACTTC
.	TRBV15	TRBJ1-1	.	CATSRGGPNTEAFF	TGTGCCACCAGCAGAGGGGGGCCGAACACTGAAGCTTTCTTT
.	TRBV19	TRBJ1-5	.	CASSMGGTGANQPQHF	TGTGCCAGTAGTATGGGAGGGACTGGCGCCAATCAGCCCCAGCATTTT
.	TRBV6-5	TRBJ2-1	TRBD2	CASSYQGLAGDEQFF	TGTGCCAGCAGTTACCAAGGACTAGCGGGAGATGAGCAGTTCTTC
.	TRBV7-6	TRBJ2-2	.	CASSPTVYANTGELFF	TGTGCCAGCAGCCCCACAGTGTACGCGAACACCGGGGAGCTGTTTTTT
.	TRBV7-2	TRBJ1-3	TRBD1	CASSSVDRGIGSGGNTIYF	TGTGCCAGCAGCTCGGTTGACAGGGGTATTGGTTCGGGTGGAAACACCATATATTTT
few	TRBV6-1	TRBJ2-7	.	CASIRGYSYEQYF	TGTGCCAGCATTAGGGGGTACTCCTACGAGCAGTACTTC
.	TRBV5-4	TRBJ2-1	.	CAGSLDGSENNEQFF	TGTGCCGGCAGCTTGGATGGTAGCGAGAACAATGAGCAGTTCTTC
.	TRBV7-2	TRBJ2-7	.	CASSRDFYEQYF	TGTGCCAGCAGTAGGGACTTCTACGAGCAGTACTTC
.	TRBV5-1	TRBJ2-7	TRBD1	CASSPDRDRSYEQYF	TGCGCCAGCAGCCCGGACCGGGACAGAAGCTACGAGCAGTACTTC
.	TRBV5-1	TRBJ2-7	TRBD2	CASSRDQRDYEQYF	TGCGCCAGCAGCCGAGACCAGCGGGATTACGAGCAGTACTTC
few	TRBV29-1	TRBJ1-1	.	CSVEEAVFTEAFF	TGCAGCGTTGAAGAGGCAGTATTCACTGAAGCTTTCTTT
few	TRBV28	TRBJ2-3	TRBD2	CASSSSSGRAGDTQYF	TGTGCCAGCAGTTCATCTAGCGGGAGGGCAGGGGATACGCAGTATTTT
.	TRBV28	TRBJ1-5	.	CASSPSLGRGSNQPQHF	TGTGCCAGCAGTCCCTCCTTGGGGCGCGGTAGCAATCAGCCCCAGCATTTT
few	TRBV5-1	TRBJ2-7	TRBD1	CASSNTGQSYEQYF	TGCGCCAGCAGCAACACGGGACAGTCCTACGAGCAGTACTTC
few	TRBV5-4	TRBJ2-5	.	CASSLLPLETQYF	TGTGCCAGCAGCTTGCTCCCCTTGGAGACCCAGTACTTC
.	TRBV9	TRBJ2-7	.	CASSVGSTTGLYEQYF	TGTGCCAGCAGCGTAGGATCAACGACAGGACTCTACGAGCAGTACTTC
.	TRBV6-1	TRBJ2-3	TRBD2	CASSPTSAPDTQYF	TGTGCCAGCAGCCCGACTAGCGCTCCAGATACGCAGTATTTT
.	TRBV18	TRBJ1-3	TRBD1	CASSPFGQGISGNTIYF	TGTGCCAGCTCACCTTTCGGACAGGGGATCTCTGGAAACACCATATATTTT
.	TRBV28	TRBJ2-2	.	CASRAPTGVHGELFF	TGTGCCAGCCGAGCCCCTACGGGAGTCCACGGGGAGCTGTTTTTT
.	TRBV6-1	TRBJ2-1	.	CASSEGIAPGEQFF	TGTGCCAGCAGTGAGGGTATAGCGCCCGGTGAGCAGTTCTTC
.	TRBV19	TRBJ1-5	.	CASNLMVDQPQHF	TGTGCCAGTAATCTAATGGTTGATCAGCCCCAGCATTTT